This entry lists 32 T cell receptor beta chains sequenced from one sample in a study of blood T cells in healthy people across ages. The second PCR ran roughly 6 to 11 cycles with a sample-barcoded 5' primer and J-beta primers. TCRdb re-derived calls from the 5' RACE reads in MiXCR, one entry per CDR3 protein. The sample carries 650,000 to 700,000 distinct CDR3 sequences, 52% recorded once. The sequencing input was blood. The receptor source for this set is a woman of 80 years or more in good health.

Remarks on this clonotype: At one end, the junction sequence differs from germline, possibly due to a read error. This chain joins TRBV3-1 and TRBJ1-6; no clear D. Germline V gene data show CDR1 as LGHDT and CDR2 as YNNKEL (reference sequence). The CDR3 loop spans 15 amino acids. The CDR3 coding sequence is TGTGCCAGCAGCCAAGCGATGGGAGGTAATTCACCCCCCCACTTT. It translates to CASSQAMGGNSPPHF.

Points on this clonotype: A much larger clone lies a single base off, so this may be a read error. CDR3 in amino acids: CAGSLGVPYEQYF. In DNA form, the CDR3 reads TGTGCCGGCAGCTTAGGCGTACCCTACGAGCAGTACTTC. J is TRBJ2-7 and V is TRBV7-2; D is ambiguous. The germline V gene encodes CDR1 SGHTA and CDR2 FQGNSA. The CDR3 runs 13 residues.

This clonotype was seen a handful of times. V gene TRBV29-1 combines with J gene TRBJ2-5, with D perhaps matching TRBD1 (6 bases). The germline gives CDR1 SQVTM, CDR2 ANQGSEA. V lost 7 bases and J 11 bases, leaving 20 bases between the germline ends. The CDR3 has 12 amino acids. The DNA of the CDR3 is TGCAGCGACGGACAGACATACAATGAGCAGTACTTC. Translation: CSDGQTYNEQYF.

V usage is TRBV12-3 or TRBV12-4 and J usage is TRBJ2-5, with TRBD2 identical over 8 bases. With the DNA end fitting TRBJ2-7 better, the J assignment may be wrong. This CDR3 has 14 residues. CDR3 sequence: CASSLGLARYEQYF. The CDR3 coding sequence is TGTGCCAGCAGTTTAGGACTAGCGCGCTACGAGCAGTACTTC.

The V call is TRBV20-1, the J call TRBJ2-7, with 8 bases matching TRBD1. From germline, CDR1 is DFQATT and CDR2 SNEGSKA (reference sequence). V shed 2 bases, J shed 4 bases, and the junction held 7 bases outside the gene matches. This CDR3 comprises 14 residues. The CDR3 DNA follows: TGCAGTGCTAGACGGCAGGGGGCAAGGTACGAGCAGTACTTC. It translates to CSARRQGARYEQYF.

This clonotype was counted many times. V is TRBV9 and J is TRBJ2-1; D is unclear. Trimming stripped 1 base from V and 0 bases from J, with 14 bases between. Germline V gives CDR1 SGDLS, CDR2 YYNGEE. The CDR3 runs 17 residues. CDR3 loop: CASSVSANPSSYNEQFF. For the CDR3, the DNA is TGTGCCAGCAGCGTATCGGCAAACCCCAGCTCCTACAATGAGCAGTTCTTC.

For the CDR3, the DNA is TGCGCCAGCAGCCGCTCCCCAGGGACTAACGAGCAGTTCTTC. This sequence encodes CASSRSPGTNEQFF. V is TRBV4-1 and J is TRBJ2-1; 7 positions agree with TRBD2. This CDR3 has 14 amino acids. Germline assignment: CDR1 MGHRA and CDR2 YSYEKL. J gave up 10 bases and V 4 bases, and 10 bases lay outside the gene matches.

The chain recombines TRBV4-1 with TRBJ1-5; no reliable D call. The germline V and J ends were trimmed by 1 base and 8 bases, with 15 bases remaining between them. The CDR3 is made up of 15 amino acids. Germline CDR1 MGHRA, CDR2 YSYEKL. CDR3 loop: CASSQVQSSSEPQHF. The CDR3 nucleotides are TGCGCCAGCAGCCAAGTCCAGTCTAGTTCGGAGCCCCAGCATTTT.

This CDR3 is CASSVVLSSGRGLNEQYF. In DNA, the CDR3 is TGTGCCAGCAGCGTAGTACTCTCTAGCGGGAGAGGCCTCAATGAGCAGTACTTC. V and J are TRBV9 and TRBJ2-1; 10 bases are a match to TRBD2. The end of the DNA aligns better with TRBJ2-7, so the J call may be wrong. This CDR3 is built from 18 residues. Germline CDR1 and CDR2: SGDLS and YYNGEE.

This chain uses TRBV6-6 with TRBJ2-5, with 10 positions matching TRBD1. V shed 10 bases and J 7 bases; nucleotides not matched to a gene: 6. Germline values: CDR1 MNHNY, CDR2 SVGAGI (reference sequence). This CDR3 comprises 12 residues. Here the CDR3 reads CATWDRGGTQYF. In DNA, the CDR3 is TGTGCCACCTGGGACAGGGGCGGGACCCAGTACTTC.

The CDR3 loop reads CASSLEDLLPQFF. The CDR3 coding sequence is TGTGCCAGCAGCTTAGAGGACTTACTACCGCAGTTCTTC. V is TRBV7-2 and J is TRBJ2-1, with D possibly being TRBD2 (5 bases). Trimming removed 1 base at V and 12 bases at J, with 13 bases between. This CDR3 comprises 13 residues. Looked up from germline, CDR1 is SGHTA and CDR2 is FQGNSA.

Concerning this clonotype: A read error is possible here, since a much larger clone lies one base away. Written as DNA, the CDR3 is TGTGCCAGCCGAAGGGGGGGAGCCTACAATGAGCAGTACTTC. This gives the protein CASRRGGAYNEQYF. The J gene is TRBJ2-1, the V gene TRBV27; a possible D gene is TRBD2 (7 bases). The J call may be incorrect, as the DNA end agrees better with TRBJ2-7. Germline CDR1 reads MNHEY; CDR2 reads SMNVEV (reference sequence). The CDR3 has 14 amino acids.

The chain joins TRBV5-1 to TRBJ1-5; 10 bases map to TRBD1. Germline lookup yields CDR1 SGHRS and CDR2 YFSETQ. V lost 3 bases and J lost 6; bases outside the gene matches: 6. This CDR3 has 15 residues. The CDR3 loop reads CASSSTGGAGQPQHF. CDR3 nucleotides: TGCGCCAGCAGCTCGACAGGGGGCGCGGGTCAGCCCCAGCATTTT. Based on the CDR3 plus reference TRBV5-1 and TRBJ1-5, the full variable domain is KAGVTQTPRYLIKTRGQQVTLSCSPISGHRSVSWYQQTPGQGLQFLFEYFSETQRNKGNFPGRFSGRQFSNSRSEMNVSTLELGDSALYLCASSSTGGAGQPQHFGDGTRLSIL.

This sequence joins TRBV12-3 or TRBV12-4 and TRBJ2-5; D is perhaps TRBD2 (6 bases). This CDR3 spans 13 amino acids. The DNA of the CDR3 is TGTACCACCTCACGGGGGACCCAAGAGACCCAGTACTTC. Protein sequence: CTTSRGTQETQYF.

This chain uses TRBV20-1 with TRBJ2-2; no definite D call. Germline V gives CDR1 DFQATT, CDR2 SNEGSKA (reference sequence). V was pared by 0 bases and J by 6 bases, with 8 bases between. The CDR3 totals 13 residues. The CDR3 coding sequence is TGCAGTGCTAGAGATCCCAAAGCCGGGGAGCTGTTTTTT. This translates into CSARDPKAGELFF.

The chain joins TRBV29-1 to TRBJ2-3; D gene uncertain. V was cut by 0 bases and J by 6 bases, with 7 bases left in between. The CDR3 extends over 12 amino acids. The germline V gene has CDR1 SQVTM and CDR2 ANQGSEA. This CDR3 is CSVEDTVDTQYF. The CDR3 DNA is TGCAGCGTTGAAGACACGGTGGATACGCAGTATTTT.

This clonotype occurred a few times. The chain has TRBV12-3 or TRBV12-4 and TRBJ2-2; 8 bases match TRBD2. Unmatched junction bases numbered 10, after V lost 7 bases and J lost 3 bases. The length of the CDR3 is 16 residues. This CDR3 reads CASIPSGGLHTGELFF. CDR3 coding DNA: TGTGCCAGCATCCCTTCGGGGGGGCTGCACACCGGGGAGCTGTTTTTT.

This clonotype was counted ten times or more. The chain has TRBV20-1 and TRBJ2-1, with D perhaps matching TRBD2 (5 bases). In germline, CDR1 is DFQATT, CDR2 SNEGSKA (reference sequence). This CDR3 is 13 amino acids long. V gave up 1 base and J gave up 9 bases, with 13 bases separating them. The CDR3 loop reads CSARGPGGGEQFF. CDR3 bases: TGCAGTGCTAGAGGTCCAGGCGGAGGTGAGCAGTTCTTC.

This sequence joins TRBV6-2 or TRBV6-3 and TRBJ2-7; 9 bases are a match to TRBD1. The CDR3 covers 16 residues. The junction had 12 bases not matched to a gene; V was cut back by 8 bases and J by 1 base. Germline lookup yields CDR1 MNHEY and CDR2 SVGEGT. CDR3 nucleotide sequence: TGTGCCAGCGCCTCCTACCGGGACAGGGAATCCTACGAGCAGTACTTC. Translation: CASASYRDRESYEQYF.

This clonotype came up many times. CDR3 in amino acids: CATGTNSGNTIYF. DNA for the CDR3: TGTGCCACCGGGACGAACTCTGGAAACACCATATATTTT. The chain is built from TRBV3-1 and TRBJ1-3; a possible D gene is TRBD1 (5 bases). Germline assignment: CDR1 LGHDT and CDR2 YNNKEL (reference sequence). The ends were cut back, 10 bases at V and 0 bases at J, with 10 bases in the middle. This CDR3 has 13 amino acids.

The sample holds many counts of this clonotype. The genes are TRBV20-1 and TRBJ2-7; D is perhaps TRBD1 (6 bases). The V gene's germline CDR1 is DFQATT and CDR2 SNEGSKA (reference sequence). Deletions cut 3 bases from V and 0 bases from J, with 12 bases between. The CDR3 length is 14 residues. Written as DNA, the CDR3 is TGCAGTGCTAGGAGACAGGATAACTCCTACGAGCAGTACTTC. Translating gives CSARRQDNSYEQYF.

The chain is built from TRBV9 and TRBJ2-1, with 8 bases aligning to TRBD2. The J call may be mistaken, given a closer DNA end match to TRBJ2-7. The CDR3 contains 15 residues. The germline V gene encodes CDR1 SGDLS and CDR2 YYNGEE. The CDR3 sequence: CASSVETSANNEQYF. CDR3 DNA: TGTGCCAGCAGCGTAGAGACTAGCGCGAACAATGAGCAGTACTTC.

CDR3 region: CASSLSGPIYEQYF. The CDR3 DNA sequence: TGTGCCAGCAGTTTATCTGGACCGATCTACGAGCAGTACTTC. This chain uses TRBV27 with TRBJ2-7; D gene unclear. The V end lost 0 bases, the J end lost 3 bases, and 9 bases lay between the germline ends. CDR3 length equals 14 residues. Germline V gene sequence: CDR1 MNHEY, CDR2 SMNVEV (reference sequence).

There are a few counts of this clonotype. The rearrangement links TRBV12-3 or TRBV12-4 to TRBJ1-1; 7 nucleotides align to TRBD1. The CDR3 is made up of 15 amino acids. The trim removed 3 bases at V and 3 bases at J, leaving 7 bases unmatched. CDR3: CASSFRAGGYTEAFF. CDR3 coding DNA: TGTGCCAGCAGTTTTAGGGCAGGGGGGTACACTGAAGCTTTCTTT.

On this clonotype: Since a much larger clone is just one base distant, this may be a read error. This sequence joins TRBV7-2 and TRBJ1-4; no clear D gene. Germline V gives CDR1 SGHTA, CDR2 FQGNSA. CDR3 size: 15 residues. Trimming removed 7 bases from V and 0 bases from J, with 12 bases in between. The DNA of the CDR3 is TGTGCCAGCAACCCTCAGGCGGCAACTAATGAAAAACTGTTTTTT. Translation: CASNPQAATNEKLFF.

The chain recombines TRBV7-6 with TRBJ2-7, with D tentatively TRBD1 (6 bases). The CDR3 totals 13 residues. V was clipped by 4 bases and J by 10 bases, with 17 bases between them. From germline, CDR1 is SGHVS and CDR2 FNYEAQ. CDR3 loop: CASSSSTGCYQYF. CDR3 DNA: TGTGCCAGCAGCTCATCCACAGGGTGTTATCAGTACTTC.

A remark on this clonotype: The conserved final phenylalanine or tryptophan is absent from the CDR3, which likely points to a read error. This chain connects TRBV28 to TRBJ2-1; tentatively, D is TRBD2 (6 bases). The V end lost 3 bases, the J end lost 8 bases, and 23 bases lay between the germline ends. This CDR3 has 17 amino acids. Germline V gene data show CDR1 as MDHEN and CDR2 as SYDVKM. The CDR3 loop reads CASSLPIIAEFDDEQFY. The CDR3 DNA sequence: TGTGCCAGCAGTTTGCCCATTATAGCGGAATTCGACGATGAGCAGTTCTAC.

This clonotype has ten or more counts. This chain uses TRBV20-1 with TRBJ2-3, with 9 bases matching TRBD2. Germline CDR1 DFQATT, CDR2 SNEGSKA (reference sequence). V lost 5 bases and J lost 6; bases outside the gene matches: 6. The CDR3 sequence is 13 residues long. CDR3 DNA sequence: TGCAGTGCTGGGACTAGCAGAGGGGATACGCAGTATTTT. Translation gives CSAGTSRGDTQYF.

The table lists this clonotype with many counts. This rearrangement joins TRBV2 to TRBJ2-7; 8 positions match TRBD2. This CDR3 is 17 amino acids long. Germline trimming cut 3 bases from V and 0 bases from J; bases unmatched to any gene: 10. CDR1 and CDR2 (germline): SNHLY, FYNNEI. The CDR3 DNA sequence: TGTGCCAGCAGTGACCTTAGCGGGAAACTACTCTCCTACGAGCAGTACTTC. Residues: CASSDLSGKLLSYEQYF.

This clonotype was found many times. The V and J genes are TRBV2 and TRBJ2-1; TRBD1 or TRBD2 may be the D gene (7 bases each). V was shortened by 8 bases and J by 7 bases, with 12 bases between the two germline ends. Germline CDR1 and CDR2: SNHLY and FYNNEI. The CDR3 is made up of 12 amino acids. As DNA, the CDR3 is TGTGCCAGCTGGCAGGGGGGGAATGAGCAGTTCTTC. Protein product: CASWQGGNEQFF.

This clonotype was found many times. One junction end does not reproduce the germline sequence, and a read error may be involved. The chain employs TRBV7-3 and TRBJ2-6; D might be TRBD1 (6 bases). Germline-derived CDR1 and CDR2 are SGHTA and FQGTGA. CDR3 length: 15 residues. The chain's CDR3 is CASSPGVTGANVLTF. The CDR3 DNA is TGTGCCAGCAGCCCAGGGGTAACTGGGGCTAACGTCCTGACTTTC.

This clonotype was detected ten times or more. The rearrangement uses TRBV20-1 and TRBJ2-1; 14 bases agree with TRBD2. This CDR3 has 17 amino acids. Per germline, CDR1 DFQATT and CDR2 SNEGSKA (reference sequence). Germline trimming cut 6 bases from V and 0 bases from J; bases unmatched to any gene: 7. As DNA, the CDR3 is TGCAGTGCCAGGACTAGCGGGAGGTCGAGCTCCTACAATGAGCAGTTCTTC. Its translation is CSARTSGRSSSYNEQFF.